In this sample, the clone carrying this T cell receptor beta chain turned up a few times. The target antigen is unknown. After constant-region reverse-primer amplification, full-length variable regions underwent semi-nested PCR with Nested Universal Primer A. From the 5' RACE reads, TCRdb called clonotypes with MiXCR, one entry per CDR3 protein. Of some 7,900 distinct CDR3 sequences listed, under 60% are singletons. The study's findings and limits: Tumor Treg TCRs overlapped most with tumor naive CD4+ cells. Tumor memory CD4+ T cell TCR gene usage clustered with blood and lymph node memory CD4+ cells and lymph node naive CD4+ cells.

CDR1 MDHEN and CDR2 SYDVKM come from the germline V gene. V shed 3 bases and J shed 7 bases, with 12 bases lying between them. The CDR3 length is 13 residues. J is TRBJ1-2 and V is TRBV28; maybe TRBD1 (5 bases). Material: memory CD4+ T cells sorted from a lymph node. Subset reported: memory CD4+ T cells, CD4+CD45RO+CD25-. This TCR was sampled from a female donor with breast cancer. Written as DNA, the CDR3 is TGTGCCAGCAGTTTTGGGACTCGGGGTGGCTACACCTTC. This translates into CASSFGTRGGYTF.